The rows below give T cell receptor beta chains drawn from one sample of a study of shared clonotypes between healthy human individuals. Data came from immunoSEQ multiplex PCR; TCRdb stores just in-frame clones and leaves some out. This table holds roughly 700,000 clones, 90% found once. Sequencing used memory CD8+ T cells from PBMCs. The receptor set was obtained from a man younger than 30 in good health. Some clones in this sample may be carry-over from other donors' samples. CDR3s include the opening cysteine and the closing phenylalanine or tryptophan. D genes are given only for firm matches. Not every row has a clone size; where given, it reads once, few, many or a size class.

cdr3_nt: TGTGCCACCAGCAGAGATCGAAATGGAAACACCATATATTTT; cdr3_aa: CATSRDRNGNTIYF; clone_size: -; j_call: TRBJ1-3; v_call: TRBV15; d_call: -
cdr3_nt: TGTGCCAGCAGTGCATCCCACTCCGTAGGGGGAGTCCAAGAGACCCAGTACTTC; cdr3_aa: CASSASHSVGGVQETQYF; clone_size: -; j_call: TRBJ2-5; v_call: TRBV27; d_call: -
cdr3_nt: TGCGCCAGCAGCCAAGCCCACCGCCAGTCAGGAAACACCATATATTTT; cdr3_aa: CASSQAHRQSGNTIYF; clone_size: once; j_call: TRBJ1-3; v_call: TRBV4-3; d_call: -
cdr3_nt: TGTGCCAGCAGCTTGGAGTACCGGGGCCGGCCGCCCTACAATGAGCAGTTCTTC; cdr3_aa: CASSLEYRGRPPYNEQFF; clone_size: -; j_call: TRBJ2-1; v_call: TRBV5-5; d_call: -
cdr3_nt: TGTGCCAGTAGTCCACTCCTCCCCGGAGGGGGCTGGTCTGAAGCTTTCTTT; cdr3_aa: CASSPLLPGGGWSEAFF; clone_size: once; j_call: TRBJ1-1; v_call: TRBV19; d_call: TRBD1
cdr3_nt: TGTGCCAGCAGCTTAGGGACAGGGACCTACAATGAGCAGTTCTTC; cdr3_aa: CASSLGTGTYNEQFF; clone_size: -; j_call: TRBJ2-1; v_call: TRBV7-6; d_call: TRBD1
cdr3_nt: TGTGCCACCAGCAGGACGGGACTAGCGGGAGACAATGAGCAGTTCTTC; cdr3_aa: CATSRTGLAGDNEQFF; clone_size: -; j_call: TRBJ2-1; v_call: TRBV15; d_call: TRBD2
cdr3_nt: TGTGCCAGTGGACAGGGATCCTACGAGCAGTACTTC; cdr3_aa: CASGQGSYEQYF; clone_size: -; j_call: TRBJ2-7; v_call: TRBV5-6; d_call: TRBD1
cdr3_nt: TGTGCCAGCAGCTGGAAACCGGAGACTGAAGCTTTCTTT; cdr3_aa: CASSWKPETEAFF; clone_size: once; j_call: TRBJ1-1; v_call: TRBV7-9; d_call: -
cdr3_nt: TGTGCCAGCTCAAAGACAGAATCGAACACCGGGGAGCTGTTTTTT; cdr3_aa: CASSKTESNTGELFF; clone_size: once; j_call: TRBJ2-2; v_call: TRBV18; d_call: -
cdr3_nt: TGTGCCAGCAGTTCGGGTCAGGGCTACACTGAAGCTTTCTTT; cdr3_aa: CASSSGQGYTEAFF; clone_size: -; j_call: TRBJ1-1; v_call: TRBV6-5; d_call: -
cdr3_nt: TGTGCCAGCAGCCGCGAATTACGGAGGGGGGCTAGCAATCAGCCCCAGCATTTT; cdr3_aa: CASSRELRRGASNQPQHF; clone_size: -; j_call: TRBJ1-5; v_call: TRBV7-4; d_call: -
cdr3_nt: TGCGCCAGCAGTCCGACTAGCGGGAGGCCAGATACGCAGTATTTT; cdr3_aa: CASSPTSGRPDTQYF; clone_size: -; j_call: TRBJ2-3; v_call: TRBV4-3; d_call: TRBD2
cdr3_nt: TGCGCCAGCAGCCAAGAGGTCGTAAGAAGGACCTCAAACACTGAAGCTTTCTTT; cdr3_aa: CASSQEVVRRTSNTEAFF; clone_size: once; j_call: TRBJ1-1; v_call: TRBV4-3; d_call: -
cdr3_nt: TGTGCCAGCTCACCCAGCGGAAGCTCCTACAATGAGCAGTTCTTC; cdr3_aa: CASSPSGSSYNEQFF; clone_size: -; j_call: TRBJ2-1; v_call: TRBV18; d_call: -
cdr3_nt: TGTGCCACCAGCAGCGGGGGTCCATTTACAGGGTCCGGTGAGCAGTTCTTC; cdr3_aa: CATSSGGPFTGSGEQFF; clone_size: -; j_call: TRBJ2-1; v_call: TRBV15; d_call: -
cdr3_nt: TGCAGCGTTGATGGGACTAGCGGGAGAGCCTATGAGCAGTTCTTC; cdr3_aa: CSVDGTSGRAYEQFF; clone_size: -; j_call: TRBJ2-1; v_call: TRBV29-1; d_call: TRBD2
cdr3_nt: TGTGCCAGTCCTACGAATACCGGGGAGCTGTTTTTT; cdr3_aa: CASPTNTGELFF; clone_size: -; j_call: TRBJ2-2; v_call: TRBV11-2; d_call: -
cdr3_nt: TGTGCCAGCAGCTGGTCCGGGACAGCCTCAGAGCAGTACTTC; cdr3_aa: CASSWSGTASEQYF; clone_size: -; j_call: TRBJ2-7; v_call: TRBV5-6; d_call: TRBD1
cdr3_nt: TGCGCCAGCAGCCAAGATCTCAAGGGGCGGTACTACGAGCAGTACTTC; cdr3_aa: CASSQDLKGRYYEQYF; clone_size: few; j_call: TRBJ2-7; v_call: TRBV4-1; d_call: -
cdr3_nt: TGTGCCAGCACCAAAACGCAGACAGGGCTCAGTGGGGCCAACGTCCTGACTTTC; cdr3_aa: CASTKTQTGLSGANVLTF; clone_size: -; j_call: TRBJ2-6; v_call: TRBV28; d_call: TRBD1
cdr3_nt: TGTGCCAGCAGCTACCGCAGGGCCCAAGAGACCCAGTACTTC; cdr3_aa: CASSYRRAQETQYF; clone_size: -; j_call: TRBJ2-5; v_call: TRBV14; d_call: -
cdr3_nt: TGTGCCAGCAGCTTTGTCGGCGGGCCAGCCTACGAGCAGTACTTC; cdr3_aa: CASSFVGGPAYEQYF; clone_size: once; j_call: TRBJ2-7; v_call: TRBV5-4; d_call: -
cdr3_nt: TGTGCCACCAGCCAGCCATCGGAAACTAGCACAGATACGCAGTATTTT; cdr3_aa: CATSQPSETSTDTQYF; clone_size: -; j_call: TRBJ2-3; v_call: TRBV15; d_call: -